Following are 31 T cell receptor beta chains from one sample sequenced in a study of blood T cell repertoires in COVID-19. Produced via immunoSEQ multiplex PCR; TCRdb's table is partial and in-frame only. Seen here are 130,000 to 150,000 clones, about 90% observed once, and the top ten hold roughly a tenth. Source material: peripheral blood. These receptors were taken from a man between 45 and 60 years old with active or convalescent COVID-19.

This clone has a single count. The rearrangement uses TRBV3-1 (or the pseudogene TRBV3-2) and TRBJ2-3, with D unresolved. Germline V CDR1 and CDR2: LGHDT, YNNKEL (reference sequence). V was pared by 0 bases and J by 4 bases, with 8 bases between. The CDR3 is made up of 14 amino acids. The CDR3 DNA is TGTGCCAGCAGCCAAGATCCAGTTTCAGATACGCAGTATTTT. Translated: CASSQDPVSDTQYF.

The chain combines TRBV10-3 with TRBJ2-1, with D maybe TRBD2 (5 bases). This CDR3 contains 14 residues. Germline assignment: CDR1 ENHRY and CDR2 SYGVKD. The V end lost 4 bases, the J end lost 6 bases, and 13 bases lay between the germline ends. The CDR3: CAISGEGSFNEQFF. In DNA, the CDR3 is TGTGCCATCAGTGGAGAGGGAAGTTTCAATGAGCAGTTCTTC.

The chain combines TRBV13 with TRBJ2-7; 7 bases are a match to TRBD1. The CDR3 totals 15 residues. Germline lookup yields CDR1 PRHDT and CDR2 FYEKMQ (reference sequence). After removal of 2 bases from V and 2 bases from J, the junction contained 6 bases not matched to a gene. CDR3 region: CASSLQRTGTYEQYF. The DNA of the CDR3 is TGTGCCAGCAGCTTACAGAGGACAGGCACCTACGAGCAGTACTTC.

The CDR3 spells CASTSGQSYEQYF. CDR3 nucleotides: TGTGCCAGTACCTCCGGACAAAGCTACGAGCAGTACTTC. V gene TRBV19 combines with J gene TRBJ2-7; D may be TRBD1 (5 bases). The V gene lost 7 bases and the J gene lost 3 bases, with 13 bases spanning the gap. Germline V gene sequence: CDR1 LNHDA, CDR2 SQIVND (reference sequence). The CDR3 loop spans 13 amino acids.

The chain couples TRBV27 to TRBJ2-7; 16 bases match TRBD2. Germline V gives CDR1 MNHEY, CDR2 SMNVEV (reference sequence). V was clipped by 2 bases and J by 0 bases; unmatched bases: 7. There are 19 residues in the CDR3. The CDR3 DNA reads TGTGCCAGCAGTTTACAACCGGGACTAGCGGGAGGGATCTCCTACGAGCAGTACTTC. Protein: CASSLQPGLAGGISYEQYF.

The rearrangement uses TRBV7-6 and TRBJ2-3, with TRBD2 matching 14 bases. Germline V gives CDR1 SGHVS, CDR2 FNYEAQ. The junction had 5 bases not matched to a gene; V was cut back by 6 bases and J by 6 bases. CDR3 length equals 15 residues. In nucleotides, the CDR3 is TGTGCCAGCAGGCCGGGACTAGCGGGAGTGGATACGCAGTATTTT. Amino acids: CASRPGLAGVDTQYF. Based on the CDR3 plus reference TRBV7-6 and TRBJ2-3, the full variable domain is GAGVSQSPRYKVTKRGQDVALRCDPISGHVSLYWYRQALGQGPEFLTYFNYEAQQDKSGLPNDRFSAERPEGSISTLTIQRTEQRDSAMYRCASRPGLAGVDTQYFGPGTRLTVL.

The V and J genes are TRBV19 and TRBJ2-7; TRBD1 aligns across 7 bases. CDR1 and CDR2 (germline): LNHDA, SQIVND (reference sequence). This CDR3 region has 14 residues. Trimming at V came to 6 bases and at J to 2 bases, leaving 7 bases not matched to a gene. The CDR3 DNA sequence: TGTGCCAGTAGCCCGACAGGGCTTACCTACGAGCAGTACTTC. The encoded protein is CASSPTGLTYEQYF.

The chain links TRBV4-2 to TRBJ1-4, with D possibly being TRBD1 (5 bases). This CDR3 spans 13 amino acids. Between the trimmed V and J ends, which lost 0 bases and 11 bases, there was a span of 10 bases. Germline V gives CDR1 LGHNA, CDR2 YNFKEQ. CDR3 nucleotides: TGTGCCAGCAGCCAAGAGGAACAGGCCAAACTGTTTTTT. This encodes CASSQEEQAKLFF.

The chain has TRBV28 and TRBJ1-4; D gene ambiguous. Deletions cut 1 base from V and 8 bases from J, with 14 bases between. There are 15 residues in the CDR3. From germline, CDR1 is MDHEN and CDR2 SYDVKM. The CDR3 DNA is TGTGCCAGCAGTTTATTGGCGGGTGGGAACGAAAAACTGTTTTTT. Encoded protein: CASSLLAGGNEKLFF.

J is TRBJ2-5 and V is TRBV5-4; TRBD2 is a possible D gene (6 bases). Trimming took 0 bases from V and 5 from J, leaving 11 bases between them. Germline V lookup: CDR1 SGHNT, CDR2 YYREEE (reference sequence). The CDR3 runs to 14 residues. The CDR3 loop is CASSLVEGLETQYF. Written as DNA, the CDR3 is TGTGCCAGCAGCTTGGTGGAGGGGTTGGAGACCCAGTACTTC.

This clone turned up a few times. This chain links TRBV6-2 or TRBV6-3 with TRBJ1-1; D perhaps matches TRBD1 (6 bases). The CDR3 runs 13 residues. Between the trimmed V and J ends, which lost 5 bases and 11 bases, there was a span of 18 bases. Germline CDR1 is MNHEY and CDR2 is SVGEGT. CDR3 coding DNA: TGTGCCAGCAGTACGAGAAACAGGGTTTGGGCTTTCTTT. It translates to CASSTRNRVWAFF.

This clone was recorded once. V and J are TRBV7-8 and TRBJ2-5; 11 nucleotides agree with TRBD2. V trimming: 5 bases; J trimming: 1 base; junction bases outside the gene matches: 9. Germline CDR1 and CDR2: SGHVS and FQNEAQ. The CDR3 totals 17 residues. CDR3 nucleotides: TGTGCCAGCAGCCGTACCGGGACTAGCGGTAGCCAAGAGACCCAGTACTTC. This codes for CASSRTGTSGSQETQYF.

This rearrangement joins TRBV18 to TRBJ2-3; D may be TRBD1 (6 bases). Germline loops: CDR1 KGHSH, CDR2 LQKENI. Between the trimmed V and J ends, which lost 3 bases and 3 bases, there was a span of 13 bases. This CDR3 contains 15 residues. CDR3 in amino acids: CASSPQQGTTDTQYF. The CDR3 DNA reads TGTGCCAGCTCACCCCAACAGGGTACGACAGATACGCAGTATTTT.

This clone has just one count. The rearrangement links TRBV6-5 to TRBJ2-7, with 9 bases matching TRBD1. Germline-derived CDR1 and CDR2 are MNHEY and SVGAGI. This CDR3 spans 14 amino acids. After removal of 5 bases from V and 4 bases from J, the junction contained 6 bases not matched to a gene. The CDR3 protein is CASSPDRGKYEQYF. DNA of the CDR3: TGTGCCAGCAGTCCGGACAGGGGAAAATACGAGCAGTACTTC.

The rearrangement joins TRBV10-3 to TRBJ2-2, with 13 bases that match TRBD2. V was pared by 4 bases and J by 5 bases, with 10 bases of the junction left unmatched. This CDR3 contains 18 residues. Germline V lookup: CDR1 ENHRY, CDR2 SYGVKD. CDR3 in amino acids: CAISGDPGLAGRTGELFF. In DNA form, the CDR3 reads TGTGCCATCAGTGGGGATCCGGGACTAGCGGGAAGGACCGGGGAGCTGTTTTTT.

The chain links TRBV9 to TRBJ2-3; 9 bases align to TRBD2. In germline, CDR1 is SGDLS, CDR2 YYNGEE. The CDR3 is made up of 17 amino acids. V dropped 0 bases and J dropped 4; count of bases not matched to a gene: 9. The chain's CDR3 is CASSVGGGRALADTQYF. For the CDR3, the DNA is TGTGCCAGCAGCGTAGGGGGCGGGAGGGCCCTCGCAGATACGCAGTATTTT.

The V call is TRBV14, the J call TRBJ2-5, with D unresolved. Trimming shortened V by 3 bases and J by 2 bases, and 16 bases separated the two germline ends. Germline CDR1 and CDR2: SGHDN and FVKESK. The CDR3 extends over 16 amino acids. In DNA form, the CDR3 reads TGTGCCAGCAGCCAGTTCGCACAGAAGAAGCAAGAGACCCAGTACTTC. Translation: CASSQFAQKKQETQYF.

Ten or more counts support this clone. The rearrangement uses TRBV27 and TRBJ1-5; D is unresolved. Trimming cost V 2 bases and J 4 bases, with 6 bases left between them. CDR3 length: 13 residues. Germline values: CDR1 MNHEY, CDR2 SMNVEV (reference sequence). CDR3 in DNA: TGTGCCAGCAGTTTACGGGAAAATCAGCCCCAGCATTTT. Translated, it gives CASSLRENQPQHF.

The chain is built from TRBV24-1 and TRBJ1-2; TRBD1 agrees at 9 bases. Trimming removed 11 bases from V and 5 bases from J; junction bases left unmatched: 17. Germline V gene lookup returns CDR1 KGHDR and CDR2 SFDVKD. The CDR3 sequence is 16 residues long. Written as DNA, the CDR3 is TGTGCCATCGCAGGCCTACAGGGGGCTCTTGATTATGGCTACACCTTC. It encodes CAIAGLQGALDYGYTF.

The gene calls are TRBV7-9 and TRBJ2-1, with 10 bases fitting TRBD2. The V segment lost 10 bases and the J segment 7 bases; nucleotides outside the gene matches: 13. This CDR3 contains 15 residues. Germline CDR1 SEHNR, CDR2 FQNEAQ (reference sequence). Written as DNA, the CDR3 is TGTGCCACCTCAGCGGGAGGGCTTGGTAAGAATGAGCAGTTCTTC. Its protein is CATSAGGLGKNEQFF.

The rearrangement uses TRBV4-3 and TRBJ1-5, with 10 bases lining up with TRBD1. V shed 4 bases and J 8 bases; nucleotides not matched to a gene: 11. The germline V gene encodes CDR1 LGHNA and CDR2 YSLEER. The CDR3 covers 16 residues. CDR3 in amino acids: CASSRGTGDPSEPQHF. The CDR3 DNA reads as TGCGCCAGCAGCCGCGGGACAGGGGACCCCAGCGAGCCCCAGCATTTT.

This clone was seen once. Written as DNA, the CDR3 is TGTGCCAGCAGTGAATTGGGCAGCAATCAGCCCCAGCATTTT. This codes for CASSELGSNQPQHF. The V gene is TRBV25-1, the J gene TRBJ1-5; D not resolved. The V end lost 1 base, the J end lost 1 base, and 5 bases lay between the germline ends. This CDR3 has 14 amino acids. Germline V CDR1 and CDR2: MGHDK, SYGVNS. Drawing the rest from reference TRBV25-1 and TRBJ1-5, the complete variable domain is EADIYQTPRYLVIGTGKKITLECSQTMGHDKMYWYQQDPGMELHLIHYSYGVNSTEKGDLSSESTVSRIRTEHFPLTLESARPSHTSQYLCASSELGSNQPQHFGDGTRLSIL.

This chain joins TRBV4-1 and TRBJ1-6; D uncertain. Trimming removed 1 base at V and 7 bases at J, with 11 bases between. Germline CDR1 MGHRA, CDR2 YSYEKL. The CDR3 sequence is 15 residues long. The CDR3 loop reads CASSQVVALNSPLHF. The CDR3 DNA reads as TGCGCCAGCAGCCAAGTGGTAGCCTTGAATTCACCCCTCCACTTT.

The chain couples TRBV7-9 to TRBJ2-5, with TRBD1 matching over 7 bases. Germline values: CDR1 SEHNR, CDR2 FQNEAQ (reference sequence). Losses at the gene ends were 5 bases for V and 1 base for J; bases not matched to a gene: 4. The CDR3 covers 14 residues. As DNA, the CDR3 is TGTGCCAGCAGCGGCTGGGACAGCCAAGAGACCCAGTACTTC. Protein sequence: CASSGWDSQETQYF.

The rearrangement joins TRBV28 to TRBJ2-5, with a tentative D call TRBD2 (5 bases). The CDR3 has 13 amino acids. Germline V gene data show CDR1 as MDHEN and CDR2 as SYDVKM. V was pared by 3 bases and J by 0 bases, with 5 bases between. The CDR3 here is CASSFGDQETQYF. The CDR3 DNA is TGTGCCAGCAGTTTCGGGGACCAAGAGACCCAGTACTTC.

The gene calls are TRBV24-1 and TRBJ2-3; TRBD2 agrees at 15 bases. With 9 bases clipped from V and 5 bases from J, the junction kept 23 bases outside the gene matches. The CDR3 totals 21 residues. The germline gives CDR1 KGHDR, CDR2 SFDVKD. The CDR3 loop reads CATGPGVPGLAGGPPGDTQYF. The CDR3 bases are TGTGCCACCGGGCCAGGGGTTCCGGGACTAGCGGGAGGACCCCCGGGAGATACGCAGTATTTT.

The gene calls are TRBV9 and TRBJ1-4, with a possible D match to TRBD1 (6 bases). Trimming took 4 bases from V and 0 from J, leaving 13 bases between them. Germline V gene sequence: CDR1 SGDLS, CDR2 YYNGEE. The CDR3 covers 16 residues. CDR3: CASSLGRGATNEKLFF. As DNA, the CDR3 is TGTGCCAGCAGCTTGGGCAGGGGTGCAACTAATGAAAAACTGTTTTTT.

The CDR3 DNA is TGTGCCAGCAGCCATCCCGCCCAACTGGGACAGGGAGACTGGAGGAGCAATCAGCCCCAGCATTTT. As protein: CASSHPAQLGQGDWRSNQPQHF. The chain combines TRBV7-3 with TRBJ1-5; TRBD1 agrees at 9 bases. V lost 5 bases, J lost 1 base, and 24 bases stayed unmatched. This CDR3 comprises 22 residues. CDR1 and CDR2 (germline): SGHTA, FQGTGA. The entire variable domain, with the rest obtained from reference TRBV7-3 and TRBJ1-5, is as follows: GAGVSQTPSNKVTEKGKYVELRCDPISGHTALYWYRQSLGQGPEFLIYFQGTGAADDSGLPNDRFFAVRPEGSVSTLKIQRTERGDSAVYLCASSHPAQLGQGDWRSNQPQHFGDGTRLSIL.

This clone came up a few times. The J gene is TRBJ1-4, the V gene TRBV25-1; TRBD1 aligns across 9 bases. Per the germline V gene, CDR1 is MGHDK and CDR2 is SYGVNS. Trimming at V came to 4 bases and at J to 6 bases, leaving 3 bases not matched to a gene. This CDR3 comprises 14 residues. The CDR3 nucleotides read TGTGCCAGCAGTGGCTGGACAGGGGATGAAAAACTGTTTTTT. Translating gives CASSGWTGDEKLFF.

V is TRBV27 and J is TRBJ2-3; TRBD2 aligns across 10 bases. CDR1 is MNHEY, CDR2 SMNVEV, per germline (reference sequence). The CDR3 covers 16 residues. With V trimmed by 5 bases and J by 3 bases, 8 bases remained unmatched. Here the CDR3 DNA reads TGTGCCAGCAGTAGCCCTCTAGCGGGAGCGACAGATACGCAGTATTTT. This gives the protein CASSSPLAGATDTQYF.

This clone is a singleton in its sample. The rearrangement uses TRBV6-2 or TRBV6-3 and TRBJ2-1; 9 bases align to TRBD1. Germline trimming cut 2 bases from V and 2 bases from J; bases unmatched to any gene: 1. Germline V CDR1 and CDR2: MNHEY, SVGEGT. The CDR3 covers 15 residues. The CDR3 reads CASSYRDRAYNEQFF. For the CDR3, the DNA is TGTGCCAGCAGTTACCGGGACAGGGCCTACAATGAGCAGTTCTTC.